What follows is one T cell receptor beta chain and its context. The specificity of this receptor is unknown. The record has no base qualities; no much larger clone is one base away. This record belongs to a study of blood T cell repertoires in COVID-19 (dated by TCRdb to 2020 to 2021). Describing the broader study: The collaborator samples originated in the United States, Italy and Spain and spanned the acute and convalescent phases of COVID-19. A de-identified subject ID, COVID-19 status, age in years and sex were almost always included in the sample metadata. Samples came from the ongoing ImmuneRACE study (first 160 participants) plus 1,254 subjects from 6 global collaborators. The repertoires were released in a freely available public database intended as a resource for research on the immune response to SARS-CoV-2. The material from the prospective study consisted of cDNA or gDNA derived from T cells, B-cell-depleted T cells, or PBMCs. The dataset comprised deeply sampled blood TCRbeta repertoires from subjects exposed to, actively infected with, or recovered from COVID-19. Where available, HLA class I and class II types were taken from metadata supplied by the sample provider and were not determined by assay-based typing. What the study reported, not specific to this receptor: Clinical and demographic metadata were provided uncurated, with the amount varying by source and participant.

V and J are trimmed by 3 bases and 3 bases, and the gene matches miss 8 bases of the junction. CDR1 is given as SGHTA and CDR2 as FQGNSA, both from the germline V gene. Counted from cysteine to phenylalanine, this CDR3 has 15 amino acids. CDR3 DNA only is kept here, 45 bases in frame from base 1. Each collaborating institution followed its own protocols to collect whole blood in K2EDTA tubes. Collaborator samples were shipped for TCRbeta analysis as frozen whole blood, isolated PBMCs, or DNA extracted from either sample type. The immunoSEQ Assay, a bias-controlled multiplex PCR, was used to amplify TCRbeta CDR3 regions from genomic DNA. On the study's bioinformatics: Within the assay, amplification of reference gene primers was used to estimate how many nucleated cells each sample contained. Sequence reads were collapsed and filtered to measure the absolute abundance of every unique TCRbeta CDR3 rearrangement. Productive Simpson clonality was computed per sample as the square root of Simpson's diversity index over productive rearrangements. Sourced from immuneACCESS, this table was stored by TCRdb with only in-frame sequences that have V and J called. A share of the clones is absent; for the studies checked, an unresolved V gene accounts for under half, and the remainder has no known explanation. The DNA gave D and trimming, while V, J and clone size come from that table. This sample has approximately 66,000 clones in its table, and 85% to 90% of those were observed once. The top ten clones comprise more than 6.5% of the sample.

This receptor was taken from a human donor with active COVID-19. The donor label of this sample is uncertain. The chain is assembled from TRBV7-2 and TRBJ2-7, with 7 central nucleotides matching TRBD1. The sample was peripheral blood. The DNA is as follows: TGTGCCAGCAGCTTCAGTTCCGGGACAGACTACGAGCAGTACTTC. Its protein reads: CASSFSSGTDYEQYF.